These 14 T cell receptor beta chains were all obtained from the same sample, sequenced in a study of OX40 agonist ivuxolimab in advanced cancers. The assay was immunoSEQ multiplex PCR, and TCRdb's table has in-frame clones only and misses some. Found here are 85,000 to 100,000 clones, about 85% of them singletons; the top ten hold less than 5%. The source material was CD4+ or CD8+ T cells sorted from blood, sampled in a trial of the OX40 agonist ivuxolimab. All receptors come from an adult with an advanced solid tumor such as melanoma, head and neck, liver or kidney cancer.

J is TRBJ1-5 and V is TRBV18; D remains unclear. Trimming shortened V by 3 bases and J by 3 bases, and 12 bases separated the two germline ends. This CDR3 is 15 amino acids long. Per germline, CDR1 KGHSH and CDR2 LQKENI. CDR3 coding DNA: TGTGCCAGCTCACCCTCAAACACCGCCAATCAGCCCCAGCATTTT. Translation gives CASSPSNTANQPQHF.

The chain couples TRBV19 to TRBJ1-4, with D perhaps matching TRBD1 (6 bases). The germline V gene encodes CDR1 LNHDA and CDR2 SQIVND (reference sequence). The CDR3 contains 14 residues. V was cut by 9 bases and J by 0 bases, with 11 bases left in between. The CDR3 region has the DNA TGTGCCAGCCATCGGACAGCAACTAATGAAAAACTGTTTTTT. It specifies CASHRTATNEKLFF. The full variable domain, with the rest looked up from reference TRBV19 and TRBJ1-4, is DGGITQSPKYLFRKEGQNVTLSCEQNLNHDAMYWYRQDPGQGLRLIYYSQIVNDFQKGDIAEGYSVSREKKESFPLTVTSAQKNPTAFYLCASHRTATNEKLFFGSGTQLSVL.

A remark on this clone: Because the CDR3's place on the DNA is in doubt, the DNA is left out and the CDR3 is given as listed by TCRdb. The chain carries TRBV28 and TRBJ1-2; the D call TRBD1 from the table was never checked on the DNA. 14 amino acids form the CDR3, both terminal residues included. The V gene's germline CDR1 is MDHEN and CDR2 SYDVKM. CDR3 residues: CASSSSDRSGGYTF.

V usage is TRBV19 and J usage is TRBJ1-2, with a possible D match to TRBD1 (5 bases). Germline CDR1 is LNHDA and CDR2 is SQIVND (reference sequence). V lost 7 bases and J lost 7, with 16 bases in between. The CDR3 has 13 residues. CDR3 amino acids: CASNPPGQVGYTF. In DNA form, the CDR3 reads TGTGCCAGTAACCCTCCGGGGCAGGTTGGCTACACCTTC.

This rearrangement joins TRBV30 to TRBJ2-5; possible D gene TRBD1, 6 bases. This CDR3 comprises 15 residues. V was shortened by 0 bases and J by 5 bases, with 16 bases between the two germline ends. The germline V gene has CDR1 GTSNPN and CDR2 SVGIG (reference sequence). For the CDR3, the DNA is TGTGCCTGGAGTGTACGAGGGGACACCCGGGAGACCCAGTACTTC. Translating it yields CAWSVRGDTRETQYF.

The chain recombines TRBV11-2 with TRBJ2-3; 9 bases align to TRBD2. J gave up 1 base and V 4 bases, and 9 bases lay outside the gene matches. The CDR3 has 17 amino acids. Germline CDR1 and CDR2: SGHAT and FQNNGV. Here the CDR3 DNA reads TGTGCCAGCAGCTCCGATCCGGCGGGAGGGCGCACAGATACGCAGTATTTT. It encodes CASSSDPAGGRTDTQYF. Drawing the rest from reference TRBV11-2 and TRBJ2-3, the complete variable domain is EAGVAQSPRYKIIEKRQSVAFWCNPISGHATLYWYQQILGQGPKLLIQFQNNGVVDDSQLPKDRFSAERLKGVDSTLKIQPAKLEDSAVYLCASSSDPAGGRTDTQYFGPGTRLTVL.

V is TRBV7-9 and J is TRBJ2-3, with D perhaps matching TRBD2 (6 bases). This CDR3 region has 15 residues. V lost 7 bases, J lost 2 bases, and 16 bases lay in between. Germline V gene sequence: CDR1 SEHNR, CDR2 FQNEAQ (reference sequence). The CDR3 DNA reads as TGTGCCAGCATATTTCGAGGAGGGGCCACAGATACGCAGTATTTT. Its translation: CASIFRGGATDTQYF.

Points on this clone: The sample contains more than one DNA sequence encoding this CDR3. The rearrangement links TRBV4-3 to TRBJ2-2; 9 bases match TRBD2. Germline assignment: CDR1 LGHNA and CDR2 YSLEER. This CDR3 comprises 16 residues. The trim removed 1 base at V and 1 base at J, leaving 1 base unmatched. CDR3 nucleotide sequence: TGCGCCAGCAGCCAAGGACTAGCGGAGAACACCGGGGAGCTGTTTTTT. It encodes CASSQGLAENTGELFF.

The CDR3 sequence is CASSRPGSDTQYF. CDR3 in DNA: TGTGCCAGCAGCCGACCGGGTTCAGATACGCAGTATTTT. The V and J genes are TRBV14 and TRBJ2-3; D is uncertain. CDR1 and CDR2 (germline): SGHDN, FVKESK. The CDR3 has 13 amino acids. The ends were cut back, 4 bases at V and 4 bases at J, with 9 bases in the middle.

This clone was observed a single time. DNA for the CDR3: TGTGCCAGTTCAAAACGGGGAGGGCATAATGAAAAACTGTTTTTT. Protein sequence: CASSKRGGHNEKLFF. The chain combines TRBV28 with TRBJ1-4; D ambiguous. Trimming left V 9 bases short and J 4 bases short, with 18 bases between. This CDR3 has 15 residues. CDR1 is MDHEN and CDR2 is SYDVKM in the germline V gene.

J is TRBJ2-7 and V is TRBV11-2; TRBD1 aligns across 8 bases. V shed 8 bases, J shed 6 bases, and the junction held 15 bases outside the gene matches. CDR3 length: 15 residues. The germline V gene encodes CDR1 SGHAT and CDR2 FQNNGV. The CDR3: CASERGAGGSGEQYF. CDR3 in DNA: TGTGCCAGCGAACGTGGGGCAGGGGGCTCGGGCGAGCAGTACTTC.

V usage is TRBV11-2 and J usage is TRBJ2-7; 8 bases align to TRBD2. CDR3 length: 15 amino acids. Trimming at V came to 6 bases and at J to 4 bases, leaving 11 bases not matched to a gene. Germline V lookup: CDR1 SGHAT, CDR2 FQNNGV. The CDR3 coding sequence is TGTGCCAGCAGACGTACTAGCGGAGGGAGATACGAGCAGTACTTC. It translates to CASRRTSGGRYEQYF.

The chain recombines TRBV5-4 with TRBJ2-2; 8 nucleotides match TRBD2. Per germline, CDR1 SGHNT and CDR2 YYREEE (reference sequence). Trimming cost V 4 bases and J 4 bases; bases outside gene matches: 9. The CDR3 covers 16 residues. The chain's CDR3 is CASSQDRSGSTGELFF. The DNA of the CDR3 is TGTGCCAGCAGCCAAGATAGGAGCGGGAGCACCGGGGAGCTGTTTTTT.

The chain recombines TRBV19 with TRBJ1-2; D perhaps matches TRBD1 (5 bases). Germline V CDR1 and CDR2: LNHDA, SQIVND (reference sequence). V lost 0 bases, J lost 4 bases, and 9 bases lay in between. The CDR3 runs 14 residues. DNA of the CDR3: TGTGCCAGTAGTATAGAAGAGACAGCCTATGGCTACACCTTC. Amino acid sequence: CASSIEETAYGYTF. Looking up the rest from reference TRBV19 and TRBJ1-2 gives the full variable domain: DGGITQSPKYLFRKEGQNVTLSCEQNLNHDAMYWYRQDPGQGLRLIYYSQIVNDFQKGDIAEGYSVSREKKESFPLTVTSAQKNPTAFYLCASSIEETAYGYTFGSGTRLTVV.